Below, 12 T cell receptor beta chains from the same sample are listed, as sequenced in a study of CD8 T cells in Susac syndrome. RNA, at about 0.45 to 1 ug, was reverse transcribed with random hexamers. TCRdb itself ran the immunoSEQ multiplex PCR reads through MiXCR, one entry per CDR3 protein. The sample records 200,000 or so distinct CDR3 sequences, about 95% being singletons. The sample consisted of CD4+ T cells from PBMCs. These TCRs come from a human donor with multiple sclerosis.

CDR3 residues: CASSFRRVHQPQHF. As DNA, the CDR3 is TGTGCCAGCAGTTTCAGGAGGGTTCATCAGCCCCAGCATTTT. V usage is TRBV28 and J usage is TRBJ1-5; D remains unclear. This CDR3 has 14 amino acids. From germline, CDR1 is MDHEN and CDR2 SYDVKM. Trimming stripped 3 bases from V and 5 bases from J, with 11 bases between. The variable domain in full, with the rest retrieved from reference TRBV28 and TRBJ1-5, is DVKVTQSSRYLVKRTGEKVFLECVQDMDHENMFWYRQDPGLGLRLIYFSYDVKMKEKGDIPEGYSVSREKKERFSLILESASTNQTSMYLCASSFRRVHQPQHFGDGTRLSIL.

CDR3 region: CASSPQTSVTGELFF. The CDR3 DNA reads TGTGCCAGCAGCCCCCAGACCTCCGTGACCGGGGAGCTGTTTTTT. The rearrangement links TRBV7-2 to TRBJ2-2; D not certain. The length of the CDR3 is 15 residues. CDR1 SGHTA and CDR2 FQGNSA come from the germline V gene. V was cut by 5 bases and J by 5 bases, with 15 bases left in between.

V and J are TRBV20-1 and TRBJ2-7; 8 nucleotides agree with TRBD1. The ends lost 1 base at V and 2 bases at J; junction bases unmatched: 1. The germline gives CDR1 DFQATT, CDR2 SNEGSKA (reference sequence). The CDR3 covers 13 residues. CDR3 coding DNA: TGCAGTGCTAGAGGACAGGGGACCTACGAGCAGTACTTC. It encodes CSARGQGTYEQYF.

The V gene is TRBV7-9, the J gene TRBJ2-1; 11 bases align to TRBD2. This CDR3 is 17 amino acids long. Trimming removed 5 bases from V and 1 base from J; junction bases left unmatched: 7. Germline V gene lookup returns CDR1 SEHNR and CDR2 FQNEAQ (reference sequence). The CDR3 DNA follows: TGTGCCAGCAGCCCGAGACTAGCGGGGAGTTCCTACAATGAGCAGTTCTTC. Residues: CASSPRLAGSSYNEQFF.

The chain couples TRBV29-1 to TRBJ1-1, with 8 bases identical to TRBD1. Per the germline V gene, CDR1 is SQVTM and CDR2 is ANQGSEA. This CDR3 has 13 residues. V lost 4 bases, J lost 3 bases, and 4 bases stayed unmatched. DNA of the CDR3: TGCAGCGTTGTGGAGACAGGGGACACTGAAGCTTTCTTT. This encodes CSVVETGDTEAFF.

This sequence joins TRBV20-1 and TRBJ2-7; tentatively, D is TRBD2 (6 bases). The germline V and J ends were trimmed by 3 bases and 3 bases, with 15 bases remaining between them. Per the germline V gene, CDR1 is DFQATT and CDR2 is SNEGSKA (reference sequence). The CDR3 is 14 amino acids. CDR3 in amino acids: CSASPPGLNYEQYF. The CDR3 nucleotides are TGCAGTGCTAGCCCCCCGGGACTCAACTACGAGCAGTACTTC.

V and J are TRBV11-1 and TRBJ2-3, with TRBD1 identical over 8 bases. V shed 5 bases and J 6 bases; nucleotides not matched to a gene: 13. Germline V gene data show CDR1 as SGHAT and CDR2 as FQDESV (reference sequence). The CDR3 is 16 residues long. CDR3 in amino acids: CASSRDGQGGVDTQYF. DNA for the CDR3: TGTGCCAGCAGCCGCGACGGACAGGGTGGTGTTGATACGCAGTATTTT.

The chain joins TRBV6-1 to TRBJ2-1; the D call may be TRBD1 or TRBD2 (6 bases each). The V gene's germline CDR1 is MNHNS and CDR2 SASEGT. This CDR3 spans 18 amino acids. V gave up 6 bases and J gave up 5 bases, with 26 bases separating them. This CDR3 is CASSKVQGVMGLNNEQFF. Here the CDR3 DNA reads TGTGCCAGCAGCAAGGTACAGGGAGTTATGGGACTCAACAATGAGCAGTTCTTC.

This chain's CDR3 is CATSDFGLAGYNEQFF. The DNA for the CDR3 is TGTGCCACCAGTGATTTTGGACTAGCGGGCTACAATGAGCAGTTCTTC. This chain connects TRBV24-1 to TRBJ2-1; TRBD2 matches at 11 bases. The V segment lost 1 base and the J segment 3 bases; nucleotides outside the gene matches: 1. Germline V gene lookup returns CDR1 KGHDR and CDR2 SFDVKD. The length of the CDR3 is 16 residues.

CDR3 region: CSARLRELQETQYF. The CDR3 DNA follows: TGCAGTGCAAGACTTCGGGAGCTACAAGAGACCCAGTACTTC. The J gene is TRBJ2-5, the V gene TRBV20-1; a possible D gene is TRBD2 (6 bases). This CDR3 spans 14 amino acids. Deletions cut 6 bases from V and 2 bases from J, with 16 bases between. The germline V gene encodes CDR1 DFQATT and CDR2 SNEGSKA (reference sequence).

This chain connects TRBV4-2 to TRBJ2-2; D possibly corresponds to TRBD2 (6 bases). V was shortened by 1 base and J by 4 bases, with 10 bases between the two germline ends. Per the germline V gene, CDR1 is LGHNA and CDR2 is YNFKEQ. The CDR3 sequence is 15 residues long. CDR3 amino acids: CASSQAGTPTGELFF. Written as DNA, the CDR3 is TGTGCCAGCAGCCAAGCCGGGACTCCCACCGGGGAGCTGTTTTTT.

The J gene is TRBJ2-6, the V gene TRBV19; no clear D gene. V lost 10 bases to trimming and J lost 0 bases, with 7 bases between them. The length of the CDR3 is 13 residues. Germline values: CDR1 LNHDA, CDR2 SQIVND (reference sequence). The CDR3 loop reads CATKSSGANVLTF. The CDR3 nucleotides are TGTGCCACCAAGAGCTCTGGGGCCAACGTCCTGACTTTC.